These 25 T cell receptor beta chains share one sample of origin, sequenced in a study of human T cells and chemical hapten exposure. TCRdb processed the RACE reads anew with MiXCR; each CDR3 protein has one entry. The repertoire includes around 76,000 distinct CDR3 sequences, approximately 12% of them detected once, and about 4% sits in the top ten. Time point specified: patch test 1, 2 weeks after DPC sensitization. As for treatment: therapeutic diphenylcyclopropenone sensitization with weekly scalp DPC. The sample here was whole blood, taken in connection with sensitization to the hapten diphenylcyclopropenone (DPC). The receptor set was obtained from an older woman with alopecia areata. Some clones in this sample may be carry-over from other donors' samples.

V and J are TRBV7-9 and TRBJ1-2; 7 bases are a match to TRBD1. This CDR3 spans 15 amino acids. V was clipped by 3 bases and J by 2 bases; unmatched bases: 6. Per germline, CDR1 SEHNR and CDR2 FQNEAQ (reference sequence). The chain's CDR3 is CASSFSDRKNYGYTF. The CDR3 DNA sequence: TGTGCCAGCAGCTTTTCGGACAGGAAAAACTATGGCTACACCTTC.

This clonotype occurred a few times. V usage is TRBV20-1 and J usage is TRBJ1-4; possible D gene TRBD1, 6 bases. Germline assignment: CDR1 DFQATT and CDR2 SNEGSKA (reference sequence). Between the trimmed V and J ends, which lost 5 bases and 0 bases, there was a span of 10 bases. The CDR3 has 14 residues. CDR3 in amino acids: CSAVQGPTNEKLFF. For the CDR3, the DNA is TGCAGTGCTGTACAGGGACCAACTAATGAAAAACTGTTTTTT.

The chain couples TRBV6-1 to TRBJ2-1; 9 bases map to TRBD1. CDR3 length: 15 amino acids. The V segment lost 6 bases and the J segment 10 bases; nucleotides outside the gene matches: 13. From germline, CDR1 is MNHNS and CDR2 SASEGT. The CDR3 is CASRGQGWGQLEQFF. The CDR3 region has the DNA TGTGCCAGCAGGGGACAGGGTTGGGGACAATTGGAGCAGTTCTTC.

This clonotype was recorded at least ten times. This rearrangement joins TRBV29-1 to TRBJ2-7; D is uncertain. The CDR3 has 14 amino acids. Germline lookup yields CDR1 SQVTM and CDR2 ANQGSEA. V dropped 2 bases and J dropped 0 bases, with 11 bases sitting between them. The CDR3 sequence: CSVEMGQNSYEQYF. In DNA form, the CDR3 reads TGCAGCGTTGAAATGGGCCAGAACTCCTACGAGCAGTACTTC.

The chain employs TRBV5-1 and TRBJ2-7, with TRBD1 matching 9 bases. V shed 1 base and J 6 bases; nucleotides not matched to a gene: 2. The CDR3 spans 13 residues. From germline, CDR1 is SGHRS and CDR2 YFSETQ. CDR3 in amino acids: CASSLWTGVEQYF. As DNA, the CDR3 is TGCGCCAGCAGCTTGTGGACAGGGGTCGAGCAGTACTTC.

The count of this clonotype is one. The genes are TRBV7-8 and TRBJ2-1; 14 nucleotides line up with TRBD2. The CDR3 consists of 17 residues. From germline, CDR1 is SGHVS and CDR2 FQNEAQ. The trim removed 5 bases at V and 7 bases at J, leaving 10 bases unmatched. CDR3 DNA: TGTGCCAGCAGCCCCCAGACTAGCGGGGGGGCTTGGAATGAGCAGTTCTTC. This translates into CASSPQTSGGAWNEQFF.

The table lists this clonotype with a few counts. The chain has TRBV7-2 and TRBJ2-6, with 7 bases fitting TRBD1. This CDR3 is built from 16 residues. CDR1 and CDR2 (germline): SGHTA, FQGNSA. V shed 5 bases, J shed 6 bases, and the junction held 10 bases outside the gene matches. The CDR3 sequence is CASSERTGGAANVLTF. Here the CDR3 DNA reads TGTGCCAGCAGCGAAAGGACAGGCGGTGCGGCCAACGTCCTGACTTTC.

The chain employs TRBV20-1 and TRBJ2-4; TRBD2 is a possible D gene (6 bases). V was trimmed by 4 bases and J by 1 base, leaving 20 bases between them. Germline CDR1 reads DFQATT; CDR2 reads SNEGSKA (reference sequence). This CDR3 is built from 17 residues. In DNA form, the CDR3 reads TGCAGTGCTACCCAGGCCGGGGGAACGGCGGCCAAAAACATTCAGTACTTC. Translated, it gives CSATQAGGTAAKNIQYF.

This clonotype has at least ten counts. The V gene is TRBV18, the J gene TRBJ1-2, with D hard to call. CDR3 size: 13 residues. Germline CDR1 reads KGHSH; CDR2 reads LQKENI. V was shortened by 2 bases and J by 10 bases, with 14 bases between the two germline ends. CDR3 DNA sequence: TGTGCCAGCTCACCAGCGTCTCGTAGTGACTACACCTTC. Translating it yields CASSPASRSDYTF.

This clonotype was observed many times. The chain uses TRBV18 and TRBJ2-5; either TRBD1 or TRBD2 may fit D (6 bases each). The V gene lost 5 bases and the J gene lost 3 bases, with 10 bases spanning the gap. CDR3 size: 13 residues. From germline, CDR1 is KGHSH and CDR2 LQKENI. CDR3 sequence: CASSGGTKETQYF. In nucleotides, the CDR3 is TGTGCCAGCTCAGGAGGGACAAAAGAGACCCAGTACTTC. Full variable domain (rest looked up from reference TRBV18 and TRBJ2-5): NAGVMQNPRHLVRRRGQEARLRCSPMKGHSHVYWYRQLPEEGLKFMVYLQKENIIDESGMPKERFSAEFPKEGPSILRIQQVVRGDSAAYFCASSGGTKETQYFGPGTRLLVL.

The genes are TRBV5-1 and TRBJ1-6, with no clear D. Trimming left V 1 base short and J 7 bases short, with 6 bases between. The CDR3 has 13 residues. Germline CDR1 and CDR2: SGHRS and YFSETQ. The CDR3 is CASSLSVNSPLHF. In DNA form, the CDR3 reads TGCGCCAGCAGCTTGAGTGTGAATTCACCCCTCCACTTT. Supplemented by reference TRBV5-1 and TRBJ1-6, the full variable domain reads KAGVTQTPRYLIKTRGQQVTLSCSPISGHRSVSWYQQTPGQGLQFLFEYFSETQRNKGNFPGRFSGRQFSNSRSEMNVSTLELGDSALYLCASSLSVNSPLHFGNGTRLTVT.

This clonotype turned up a few times. One end of the junction is discordant with germline, which a read error may explain. The gene calls are TRBV7-7 and TRBJ2-6; TRBD2 might be the D (5 bases). Germline V gene sequence: CDR1 SSHAT, CDR2 FNYEAQ (reference sequence). This CDR3 contains 14 residues. The CDR3 DNA reads TGTGCTAGCAGTGGGAGACTTGGGGCCAACGTCCTGACTTTC. It codes for CASSGRLGANVLTF.

The sample holds a few counts of this clonotype. The chain recombines TRBV27 with TRBJ2-7, with D tentatively TRBD1 (5 bases). From germline, CDR1 is MNHEY and CDR2 SMNVEV (reference sequence). V was cut by 4 bases and J by 2 bases, with 12 bases left in between. CDR3 length: 14 residues. The CDR3 sequence is CASSSRTLTYEQYF. The CDR3, as DNA: TGTGCCAGCAGTTCGCGGACATTGACCTACGAGCAGTACTTC.

There are many counts of this clonotype. The V call is TRBV20-1, the J call TRBJ2-1; the D is unclear. Trimming removed 3 bases from V and 4 bases from J, with 13 bases in between. CDR3 length: 14 amino acids. The V gene's germline CDR1 is DFQATT and CDR2 SNEGSKA (reference sequence). CDR3 DNA: TGCAGTGCTAGGTGGGAATGGTCGTACAATGAGCAGTTCTTC. Translated, it gives CSARWEWSYNEQFF.

In its sample, this clonotype was seen many times. The V call is TRBV7-9, the J call TRBJ2-7, with unresolved D. CDR3 length: 13 residues. CDR1 and CDR2 (germline): SEHNR, FQNEAQ (reference sequence). The V end lost 1 base, the J end lost 1 base, and 5 bases lay between the germline ends. The CDR3 loop reads CASSLVSSYEQYF. The CDR3 bases are TGTGCCAGCAGCTTAGTATCATCCTACGAGCAGTACTTC.

There are many counts of this clonotype. The chain carries TRBV29-1 and TRBJ2-2; 9 bases agree with TRBD1. The CDR3 consists of 14 residues. V gave up 6 bases and J gave up 4 bases; unmatched junction bases: 6. Germline CDR1 is SQVTM and CDR2 is ANQGSEA. The CDR3 DNA reads TGCAGCGTCCCAGGACAGGGGATCACCGGGGAGCTGTTTTTT. Protein sequence: CSVPGQGITGELFF.

This clonotype showed up many times. CDR3 sequence reads: CASSLGGVKDGYTF. The CDR3 region has the DNA TGTGCCAGCAGTTTGGGGGGTGTTAAGGATGGCTACACCTTC. The rearrangement joins TRBV12-3 or TRBV12-4 to TRBJ1-2, with D possibly TRBD1 on 5 matching bases. There are 14 residues in the CDR3. V dropped 3 bases and J dropped 6 bases, with 14 bases sitting between them.

In this sample, this clonotype turned up a few times. The CDR3 DNA follows: TGTGCCTGGAGTGTACCGGCCAGTCGAGCTTTCTTT. This gives the protein CAWSVPASRAFF. This chain links TRBV30 with TRBJ1-1, with no clear D. The CDR3 is made up of 12 amino acids. V lost 0 bases, J lost 10 bases, and 12 bases lay in between. Per the germline V gene, CDR1 is GTSNPN and CDR2 is SVGIG (reference sequence).

This clonotype was recorded at least ten times. V gene TRBV2 combines with J gene TRBJ2-3, with TRBD2 identical over 12 bases. Germline V CDR1 and CDR2: SNHLY, FYNNEI. The CDR3 consists of 15 residues. With V trimmed by 6 bases and J by 6 bases, 7 bases remained unmatched. Written as DNA, the CDR3 is TGTGCCAGCAGGGCGAGACTAGCGGGGGAGGATACGCAGTATTTT. It codes for CASRARLAGEDTQYF.

At least ten counts were recorded for this clonotype. The chain recombines TRBV10-2 with TRBJ1-1; the D gene is possibly TRBD1 (5 bases). V lost 6 bases and J lost 8, with 16 bases in between. CDR3 size: 13 residues. Germline V gene data show CDR1 as WSHSY and CDR2 as SAAADI. The CDR3 nucleotides read TGCGCCAGCAGCCCCTCAGGGACCCGCGAAGCTTTCTTT. Protein: CASSPSGTREAFF.

V and J are TRBV5-5 and TRBJ1-2, with no clear D. Germline V gene sequence: CDR1 SGHKS, CDR2 YYEKEE (reference sequence). The CDR3 totals 13 residues. With 2 bases removed from V and 6 bases from J, the gap between germline ends came to 11 bases. CDR3: CASSFWSNHGYTF. The CDR3 nucleotides read TGTGCCAGCAGCTTTTGGTCCAACCATGGCTACACCTTC.

V gene TRBV7-6 combines with J gene TRBJ1-5; tentatively, D is TRBD1 (5 bases). V was clipped by 8 bases and J by 4 bases, with 12 bases between them. Germline V gives CDR1 SGHVS, CDR2 FNYEAQ. This CDR3 region has 13 residues. CDR3 sequence reads: CASGGLGNQPQHF. The CDR3 DNA follows: TGTGCCAGCGGGGGTCTGGGAAATCAGCCCCAGCATTTT.

The table lists this clonotype with many counts. J is TRBJ2-3 and V is TRBV11-2; D is unresolved. Germline CDR1 reads SGHAT; CDR2 reads FQNNGV. There are 12 residues in the CDR3. Trimming removed 5 bases at V and 2 bases at J, with 5 bases between. The CDR3 DNA follows: TGTGCCAGCAGCATGACCACAGATACGCAGTATTTT. The encoded protein is CASSMTTDTQYF.

This clonotype was seen repeatedly, ten times or more. This sequence joins TRBV10-3 and TRBJ1-5, with a possible D match to TRBD1 (6 bases). The V gene's germline CDR1 is ENHRY and CDR2 SYGVKD. The CDR3 loop spans 16 amino acids. Trimming took 10 bases from V and 0 from J, leaving 19 bases between them. The CDR3 DNA reads TGTGCCACCGCGGACCCCCAGGGGATTAGCAATCAGCCCCAGCATTTT. This gives the protein CATADPQGISNQPQHF.

This clonotype occurred many times. The rearrangement joins TRBV7-9 to TRBJ2-3, with 9 nucleotides matching TRBD2. J lost 0 bases, V lost 0 bases, and 7 bases had no gene match. The CDR3 spans 18 residues. The germline gives CDR1 SEHNR, CDR2 FQNEAQ (reference sequence). The CDR3 nucleotides are TGTGCCAGCAGCTTAGCGCTAGCGGGGAAACCTAGCACAGATACGCAGTATTTT. It encodes CASSLALAGKPSTDTQYF.